This T cell receptor (beta chain) appears in the sequencing data of a study of blood T cells in healthy people across ages. Study in general: Per two T cells, about one barcoded beta molecule was captured through template switching.

The V gene's germline CDR1 is SGHTA and CDR2 FQGNSA. The CDR3 length is 13 residues. Trimming took 4 bases from V and 2 from J, leaving 8 bases between them. This clonotype was observed many times. Through a sample-barcoded 5' primer and a J-beta primer mix, a second PCR was run for roughly 7 to 11 cycles. One entry per CDR3 protein results from TCRdb running MiXCR on the 5' RACE reads. Among approximately 670,000 distinct CDR3 sequences listed, 40% to 45% were seen once. This TCR was recovered from a man of 80 years or more in good health. The rearrangement joins TRBV7-2 to TRBJ1-2; maybe TRBD1 (5 bases). Material: blood. The CDR3 DNA reads as TGTGCCAGCAGCTCAAGGGGAAACTATGGCTACACCTTC. Translating it yields CASSSRGNYGYTF.